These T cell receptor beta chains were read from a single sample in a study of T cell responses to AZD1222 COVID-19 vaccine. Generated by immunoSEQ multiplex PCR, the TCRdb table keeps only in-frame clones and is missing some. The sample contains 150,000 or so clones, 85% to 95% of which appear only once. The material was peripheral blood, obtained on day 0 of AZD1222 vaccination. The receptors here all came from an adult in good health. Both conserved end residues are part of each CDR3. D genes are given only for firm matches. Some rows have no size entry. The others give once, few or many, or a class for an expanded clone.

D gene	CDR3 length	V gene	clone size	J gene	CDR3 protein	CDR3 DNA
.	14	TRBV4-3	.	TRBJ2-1	CASSQDRTPNEQFF	TGCGCCAGCAGCCAAGATCGAACGCCGAATGAGCAGTTCTTC
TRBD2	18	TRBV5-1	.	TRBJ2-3	CASSSARTGGPSTDTQYF	TGCGCCAGCAGCTCCGCCCGAACGGGGGGGCCTAGCACAGATACGCAGTATTTT
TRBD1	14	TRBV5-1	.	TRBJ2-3	CASSLGQGRDTQYF	TGCGCCAGCAGCTTAGGACAGGGGCGGGATACGCAGTATTTT
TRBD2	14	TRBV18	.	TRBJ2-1	CASLGLAGVDEQFF	TGTGCCAGCTTAGGACTAGCGGGAGTCGATGAGCAGTTCTTC
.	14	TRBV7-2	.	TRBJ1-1	CASRTGEMNTEAFF	TGTGCCAGCAGAACGGGGGAAATGAACACTGAAGCTTTCTTT
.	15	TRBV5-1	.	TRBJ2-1	CASSYRATLTSEQFF	TGCGCCAGCAGCTACCGGGCGACCCTTACCTCTGAGCAGTTCTTC
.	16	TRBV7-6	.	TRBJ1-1	CASSLFRGQSNTEAFF	TGTGCCAGCAGCTTATTCCGGGGGCAATCGAACACTGAAGCTTTCTTT
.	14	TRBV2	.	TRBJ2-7	CASSESRQSYEQYF	TGTGCCAGCAGTGAAAGTCGGCAGTCCTACGAGCAGTACTTC
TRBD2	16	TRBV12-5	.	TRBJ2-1	CASGLGTSGAAFKQFF	TGTGCTAGTGGTTTGGGGACTAGCGGCGCGGCGTTCAAGCAGTTCTTC
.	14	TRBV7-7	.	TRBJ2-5	CASSRGPKKETQYF	TGTGCTAGCAGTCGCGGACCTAAGAAGGAGACCCAGTACTTC
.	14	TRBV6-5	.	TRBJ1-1	CASSTPHFSGEAFF	TGTGCCAGCAGTACCCCCCATTTTAGTGGTGAAGCTTTCTTT
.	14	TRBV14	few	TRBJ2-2	CASSQEGSYGELFF	TGTGCCAGCAGCCAAGAGGGTAGCTACGGGGAGCTGTTTTTT
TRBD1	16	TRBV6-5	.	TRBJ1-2	CASSYSHRGANYGYTF	TGTGCCAGCAGTTACTCGCACAGGGGAGCTAACTATGGCTACACCTTC
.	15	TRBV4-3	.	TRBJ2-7	CASSQEDHPSYEQYF	TGCGCCAGCAGCCAAGAAGATCATCCTAGTTACGAGCAGTACTTC
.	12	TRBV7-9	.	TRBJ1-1	CASTVGSTEAFF	TGTGCCAGCACGGTGGGGTCAACTGAAGCTTTCTTT
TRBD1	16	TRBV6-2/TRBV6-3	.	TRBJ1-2	CASSYSIYQGDYGYTF	TGTGCCAGCAGTTACTCGATCTACCAGGGGGACTATGGCTACACCTTC
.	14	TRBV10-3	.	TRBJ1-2	CATDGQGGPGGYTF	TGTGCCACCGACGGCCAGGGAGGGCCTGGTGGCTACACCTTC
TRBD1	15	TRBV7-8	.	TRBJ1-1	CASSLLGQGGIGAFF	TGTGCCAGCAGCTTACTGGGACAGGGGGGAATCGGAGCTTTCTTT
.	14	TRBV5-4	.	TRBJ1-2	CASSWEGRSYGYTF	TGTGCCAGCAGCTGGGAGGGCAGGTCTTATGGCTACACCTTC
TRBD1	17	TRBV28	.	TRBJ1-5	CASSPGTQGGGNQPQHF	TGTGCCAGCAGTCCGGGGACACAGGGGGGGGGCAATCAGCCCCAGCATTTT